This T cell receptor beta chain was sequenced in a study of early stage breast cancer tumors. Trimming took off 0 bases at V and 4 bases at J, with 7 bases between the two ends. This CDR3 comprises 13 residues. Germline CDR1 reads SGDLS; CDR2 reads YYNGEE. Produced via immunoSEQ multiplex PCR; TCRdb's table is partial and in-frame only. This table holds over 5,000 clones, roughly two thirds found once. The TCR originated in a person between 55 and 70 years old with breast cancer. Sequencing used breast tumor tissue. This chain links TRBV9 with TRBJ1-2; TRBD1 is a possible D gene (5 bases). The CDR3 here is CASSVGGTYGYTF. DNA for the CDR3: TGTGCCAGCAGCGTAGGGGGCACCTATGGCTACACCTTC. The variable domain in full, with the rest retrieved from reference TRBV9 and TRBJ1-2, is DSGVTQTPKHLITATGQRVTLRCSPRSGDLSVYWYQQSLDQGLQFLIQYYNGEERAKGNILERFSAQQFPDLHSELNLSSLELGDSALYFCASSVGGTYGYTFGSGTRLTVV.